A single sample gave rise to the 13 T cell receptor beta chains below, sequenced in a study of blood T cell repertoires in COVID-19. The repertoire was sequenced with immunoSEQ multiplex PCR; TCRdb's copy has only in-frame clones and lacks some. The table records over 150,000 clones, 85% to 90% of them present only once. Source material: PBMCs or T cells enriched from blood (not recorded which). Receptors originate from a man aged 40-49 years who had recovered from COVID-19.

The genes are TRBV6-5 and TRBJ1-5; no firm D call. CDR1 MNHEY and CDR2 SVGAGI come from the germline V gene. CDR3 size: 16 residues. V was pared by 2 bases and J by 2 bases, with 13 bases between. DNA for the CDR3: TGTGCCAGCAGTTACCTGCGTCCCGAGGGCAATCAGCCCCAGCATTTT. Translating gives CASSYLRPEGNQPQHF.

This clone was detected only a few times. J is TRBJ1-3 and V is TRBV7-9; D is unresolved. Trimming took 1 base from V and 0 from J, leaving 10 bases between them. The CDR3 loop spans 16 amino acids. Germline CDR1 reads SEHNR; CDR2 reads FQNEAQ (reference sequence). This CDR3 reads CASSLERVTSGNTIYF. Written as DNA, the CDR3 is TGTGCCAGCAGCTTAGAACGGGTGACCTCTGGAAACACCATATATTTT.

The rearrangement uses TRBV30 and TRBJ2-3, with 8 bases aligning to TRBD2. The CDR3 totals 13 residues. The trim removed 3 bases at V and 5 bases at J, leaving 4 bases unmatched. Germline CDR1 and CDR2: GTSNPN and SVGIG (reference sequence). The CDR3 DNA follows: TGTGCCTGGAGGGGACTAGGGGGAGATACGCAGTATTTT. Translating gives CAWRGLGGDTQYF.

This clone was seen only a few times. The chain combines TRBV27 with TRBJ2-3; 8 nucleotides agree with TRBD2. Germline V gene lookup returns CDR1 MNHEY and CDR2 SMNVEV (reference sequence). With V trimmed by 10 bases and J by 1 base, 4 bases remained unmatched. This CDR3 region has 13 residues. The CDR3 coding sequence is TGTGCCACTTCAGCGGGAGGCACAGATACGCAGTATTTT. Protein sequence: CATSAGGTDTQYF.

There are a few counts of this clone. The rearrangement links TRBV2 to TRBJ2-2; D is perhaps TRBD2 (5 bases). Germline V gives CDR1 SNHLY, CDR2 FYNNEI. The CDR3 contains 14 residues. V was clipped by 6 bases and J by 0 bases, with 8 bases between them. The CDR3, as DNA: TGTGCCAGCAGGGAACTAGCGAACACCGGGGAGCTGTTTTTT. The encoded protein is CASRELANTGELFF.

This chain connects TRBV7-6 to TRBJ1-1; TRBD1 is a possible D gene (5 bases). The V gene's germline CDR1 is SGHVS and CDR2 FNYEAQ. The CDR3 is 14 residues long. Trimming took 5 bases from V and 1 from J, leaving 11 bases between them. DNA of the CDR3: TGTGCCAGCAGCCGGATGGGGGGGAACACTGAAGCTTTCTTT. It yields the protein CASSRMGGNTEAFF.

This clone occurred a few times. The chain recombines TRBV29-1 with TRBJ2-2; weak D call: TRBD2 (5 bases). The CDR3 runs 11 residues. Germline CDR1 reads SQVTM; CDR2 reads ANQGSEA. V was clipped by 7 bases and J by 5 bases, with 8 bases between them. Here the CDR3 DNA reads TGCAGCGGAGGAGGAACCGGGGAGCTGTTTTTT. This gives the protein CSGGGTGELFF.

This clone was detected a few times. CDR3: CASSPGTSTDTQYF. CDR3 nucleotide sequence: TGTGCCAGCAGCCCTGGGACTAGTACAGATACGCAGTATTTT. This chain uses TRBV7-3 with TRBJ2-3, with 8 bases lining up with TRBD2. J gave up 3 bases and V 5 bases, and 4 bases lay outside the gene matches. The germline CDR1 and CDR2 sequences are SGHTA and FQGTGA. This CDR3 contains 14 residues. Supplemented by reference TRBV7-3 and TRBJ2-3, the full variable domain reads GAGVSQTPSNKVTEKGKYVELRCDPISGHTALYWYRQSLGQGPEFLIYFQGTGAADDSGLPNDRFFAVRPEGSVSTLKIQRTERGDSAVYLCASSPGTSTDTQYFGPGTRLTVL.

For the CDR3, the DNA is TGTGCCTGGAATAACGGCGGGACCTACGAGCAGTACTTC. Translating it yields CAWNNGGTYEQYF. This rearrangement joins TRBV30 to TRBJ2-7; D possibly corresponds to TRBD2 (6 bases). CDR1 GTSNPN and CDR2 SVGIG come from the germline V gene (reference sequence). V was trimmed by 4 bases and J by 2 bases, leaving 12 bases between them. This CDR3 has 13 residues.

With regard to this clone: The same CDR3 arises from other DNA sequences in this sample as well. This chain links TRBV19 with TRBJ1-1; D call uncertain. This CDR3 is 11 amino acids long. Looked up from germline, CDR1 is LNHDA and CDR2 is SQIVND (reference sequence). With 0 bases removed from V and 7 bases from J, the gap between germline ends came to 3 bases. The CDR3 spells CASSIDREAFF. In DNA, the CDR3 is TGTGCCAGTAGTATAGATCGTGAAGCTTTCTTT.

CDR3 bases: TGTGCCAGCAGTTTTCTTGGGACAGACAAAAACATTCAGTACTTC. Protein sequence: CASSFLGTDKNIQYF. The rearrangement joins TRBV28 to TRBJ2-4, with 7 bases lining up with TRBD1. V lost 3 bases to trimming and J lost 3 bases; unmatched junction nucleotides: 5. This CDR3 contains 15 residues. The germline V gene encodes CDR1 MDHEN and CDR2 SYDVKM.

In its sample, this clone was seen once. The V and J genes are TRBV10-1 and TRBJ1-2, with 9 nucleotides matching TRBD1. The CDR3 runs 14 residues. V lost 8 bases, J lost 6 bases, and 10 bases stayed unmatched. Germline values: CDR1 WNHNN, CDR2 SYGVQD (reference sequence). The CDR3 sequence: CASALRDRAHGYTF. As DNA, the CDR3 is TGCGCCAGCGCTCTGCGGGACAGGGCACATGGCTACACCTTC.

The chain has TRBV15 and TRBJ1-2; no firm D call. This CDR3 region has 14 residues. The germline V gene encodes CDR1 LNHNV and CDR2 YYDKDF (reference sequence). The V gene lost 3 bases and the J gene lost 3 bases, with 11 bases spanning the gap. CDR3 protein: CATSSHKADYGYTF. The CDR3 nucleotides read TGTGCCACCAGCAGTCATAAGGCGGACTATGGCTACACCTTC.